The clone carrying this T cell receptor beta chain was seen many times. Its antigen is undetermined. These data come from a study of regulatory T cells in long-lasting Graves disease. Both iRepertoire HTBI primers and Arm-PCR of CDR3 regions were used to build the TCR beta libraries. TCRdb redid the calling of the multiplex PCR reads with MiXCR, one entry per CDR3 protein. The sample yields 400,000 or so distinct CDR3 sequences, less than 25% seen once. V gave up 8 bases and J gave up 6 bases; unmatched junction bases: 8. The CDR3 loop spans 13 amino acids. The V gene's germline CDR1 is SNHLY and CDR2 FYNNEI. Time point defined: persistent/refractory GD, antithyroid drugs over 5 years with positive TRAb. Extracted PBMC RNA gave rise to the TCR library. Whole-study findings and limits: Persistent Graves' patients showed a TCR diversity that was lower than that of newly diagnosed ones. Few sampled subjects may have lowered accuracy. Favored gene segments in persistent disease were TRBV28, TRBJ1-2 and TRBJ2-5.

The sample here was peripheral blood mononuclear cells (PBMCs), taken when the disease was refractory, from a patient treated with antithyroid drugs. V and J are TRBV2 and TRBJ2-7; 9 nucleotides match TRBD1. This sequence originates from a female donor with Graves disease. This CDR3 is CASCGDRVGEQYF. Here the CDR3 DNA reads TGTGCCAGCTGTGGGGACAGGGTTGGCGAGCAGTACTTC.